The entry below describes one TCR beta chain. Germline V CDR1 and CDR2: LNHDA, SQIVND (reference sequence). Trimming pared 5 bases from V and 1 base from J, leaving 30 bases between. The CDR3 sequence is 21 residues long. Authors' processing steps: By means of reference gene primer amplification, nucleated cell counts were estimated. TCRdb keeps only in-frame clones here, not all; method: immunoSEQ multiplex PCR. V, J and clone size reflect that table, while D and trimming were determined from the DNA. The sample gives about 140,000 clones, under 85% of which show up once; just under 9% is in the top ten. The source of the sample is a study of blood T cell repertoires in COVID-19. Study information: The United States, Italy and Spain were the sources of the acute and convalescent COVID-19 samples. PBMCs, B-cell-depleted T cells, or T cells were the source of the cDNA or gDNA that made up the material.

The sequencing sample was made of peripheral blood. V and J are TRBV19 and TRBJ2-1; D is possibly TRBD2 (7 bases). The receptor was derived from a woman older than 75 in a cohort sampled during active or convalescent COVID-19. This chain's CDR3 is CASSASPYEGGEPLSYNEQFF. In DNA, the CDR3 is TGTGCCAGTAGTGCTAGCCCGTATGAGGGGGGGGAGCCATTGTCCTACAATGAGCAGTTCTTC.